The present TCR beta chain was sequenced within a study of T cell repertoires in cytomegalovirus infection. The wider study: Recently identified HLA-C-restricted CMV epitopes and well-studied HLA-B-restricted CMV epitopes were used by the study. It was the public TCR beta signatures that indicated both CMV infection and matching HLA type. Points from the study as a whole: The response measured ex vivo was dominated by TCR beta clonotypes (HLA-C-restricted and CMV-specific).

This clonotype has just a few counts. Its antigen is unidentified. TCRdb reprocessed the reads via MiXCR and lists one record per CDR3 protein. Of 650,000 to 900,000 distinct CDR3 sequences listed, about 31% are singletons. Sequencing was performed on cultured CD8+ T cells from PBMCs, taken from culture after CMV antigen stimulation. The TCR sequence derives from a human donor in good health (CMV status not recorded). Some clones in this sample may be carry-over from other donors' samples.

Here the CDR3 DNA reads TGTGCCAGCAGCCTCAGCGGGGTTCGGTCAGATACGCAGTATTTT. It codes for CASSLSGVRSDTQYF. The chain is built from TRBV7-6 and TRBJ2-3; 7 bases are shared with TRBD2. V shed 5 bases and J 4 bases; nucleotides not matched to a gene: 9. The CDR3 is 15 residues long. Germline CDR1 reads SGHVS; CDR2 reads FNYEAQ.